One sample yielded the 12 T cell receptor beta chains listed below, sequenced in a study of shared clonotypes between healthy human individuals. TCRdb's copy holds only in-frame clones and misses some; the assay was immunoSEQ multiplex PCR. The data contain approximately 2.4 million clones, 90% to 96% of them seen just once; the ten biggest clones take up 0.1% to 0.15%. Specimen: naive CD4+ T cells sorted from blood. Noted subset: CD45RA+ positively selected. These receptors all come from a man younger than 35 in good health.

On this clone: Distinct nucleotide sequences in the sample also encode this CDR3. This chain uses TRBV10-3 with TRBJ2-3; 9 bases are shared with TRBD2. Germline CDR1 reads ENHRY; CDR2 reads SYGVKD. This CDR3 has 15 residues. V trimming: 4 bases; J trimming: 4 bases; junction bases outside the gene matches: 6. CDR3 DNA: TGTGCCATCAGTGCGGCGGGGGGGTTGTCAGATACGCAGTATTTT. It specifies CAISAAGGLSDTQYF.

This clone showed up just once. This rearrangement joins TRBV4-1 to TRBJ2-2; 12 nucleotides align to TRBD2. The ends lost 0 bases at V and 3 bases at J; junction bases unmatched: 2. The CDR3 covers 17 residues. Per the germline V gene, CDR1 is MGHRA and CDR2 is YSYEKL. CDR3 DNA: TGCGCCAGCAGCCAAGATGGACTAGCGGGGCACACCGGGGAGCTGTTTTTT. It codes for CASSQDGLAGHTGELFF.

This rearrangement joins TRBV30 to TRBJ2-1; 11 bases align to TRBD1. Trimming at V came to 4 bases and at J to 9 bases, leaving 11 bases not matched to a gene. This CDR3 region has 15 residues. CDR1 and CDR2 from the germline V gene are GTSNPN and SVGIG (reference sequence). CDR3 protein: CAWKNRDRGFGEQFF. CDR3 nucleotides: TGTGCCTGGAAGAACCGGGACAGGGGGTTCGGTGAGCAGTTCTTC. The full variable domain, with the rest looked up from reference TRBV30 and TRBJ2-1, is SQTIHQWPATLVQPVGSPLSLECTVEGTSNPNLYWYRQAAGRGLQLLFYSVGIGQISSEVPQNLSASRPQDRQFILSSKKLLLSDSGFYLCAWKNRDRGFGEQFFGPGTRLTVL.

The chain couples TRBV29-1 to TRBJ2-7; no clear D gene. The germline V and J ends were trimmed by 3 bases and 5 bases, with 8 bases remaining between them. The CDR3 runs 11 residues. Germline V CDR1 and CDR2: SQVTM, ANQGSEA. The CDR3 DNA sequence: TGCAGCGTTGAGTCCACGCACGAGCAGTACTTC. Its translation is CSVESTHEQYF.

The CDR3 DNA follows: TGTGCCAGCAGTTCGATATATTCTGAGCAGTACTTC. Residues: CASSSIYSEQYF. The rearrangement uses TRBV28 and TRBJ2-7, with unresolved D. CDR3 length: 12 residues. Germline CDR1 reads MDHEN; CDR2 reads SYDVKM. V lost 4 bases and J lost 7, with 11 bases in between.

This clone was counted between two and nine times. This chain connects TRBV4-1 to TRBJ2-7; D is ambiguous. Trimming shortened V by 4 bases and J by 3 bases, and 10 bases separated the two germline ends. This CDR3 comprises 13 residues. CDR1 is MGHRA, CDR2 YSYEKL, per germline. The CDR3 region is CASSLQNNYEQYF. CDR3 DNA sequence: TGCGCCAGCAGCCTCCAAAACAACTACGAGCAGTACTTC.

This chain joins TRBV2 and TRBJ2-2; D ambiguous. Germline V gene sequence: CDR1 SNHLY, CDR2 FYNNEI. The CDR3 runs to 15 residues. Between the trimmed V and J ends, which lost 0 bases and 0 bases, there was a span of 5 bases. The CDR3 sequence is CASSEAGPNTGELFF. CDR3 bases: TGTGCCAGCAGTGAAGCGGGTCCGAACACCGGGGAGCTGTTTTTT.

This clone was seen a few times. The V gene is TRBV28, the J gene TRBJ2-4, with TRBD2 matching 9 bases. The germline V gene has CDR1 MDHEN and CDR2 SYDVKM. J lost 10 bases, V lost 5 bases, and 12 bases had no gene match. This CDR3 contains 15 residues. CDR3 sequence (DNA): TGTGCCAGCAGTCCCGAGGGACTAGCCGGTCGGATTCAGTACTTC. It translates to CASSPEGLAGRIQYF. Drawing the rest from reference TRBV28 and TRBJ2-4, the complete variable domain is DVKVTQSSRYLVKRTGEKVFLECVQDMDHENMFWYRQDPGLGLRLIYFSYDVKMKEKGDIPEGYSVSREKKERFSLILESASTNQTSMYLCASSPEGLAGRIQYFGAGTRLSVL.

The chain joins TRBV6-5 to TRBJ1-2; weak D call: TRBD1 (5 bases). Germline loops: CDR1 MNHEY, CDR2 SVGAGI. The V end lost 2 bases, the J end lost 7 bases, and 8 bases lay between the germline ends. There are 12 residues in the CDR3. The CDR3 loop is CASSYGQGGYTF. The CDR3 DNA reads TGTGCCAGCAGTTACGGGCAGGGTGGCTACACCTTC.

The V gene is TRBV27, the J gene TRBJ1-4; D is uncertain. The CDR3 contains 14 residues. The germline V and J ends were trimmed by 0 bases and 5 bases, with 7 bases remaining between them. The germline gives CDR1 MNHEY, CDR2 SMNVEV (reference sequence). The CDR3 loop reads CASSLSTVNEKLFF. The CDR3 DNA reads TGTGCCAGCAGTTTATCCACAGTCAATGAAAAACTGTTTTTT.

Only one count was recorded for this clone. In the same sample, other DNA sequences code for this CDR3. As DNA, the CDR3 is TGTGCCAGCAGTGGACAGGGGGCTTACGAGCAGTACTTC. This encodes CASSGQGAYEQYF. The rearrangement uses TRBV2 and TRBJ2-7; 10 positions match TRBD1. V lost 4 bases, J lost 4 bases, and 1 base stayed unmatched. This CDR3 is built from 13 residues. Germline CDR1 is SNHLY and CDR2 is FYNNEI.

The V call is TRBV7-3, the J call TRBJ2-5; the D is unclear. Germline V lookup: CDR1 SGHTA, CDR2 FQGTGA. The CDR3 contains 13 residues. Trimming removed 2 bases at V and 4 bases at J, with 8 bases between. CDR3 loop: CASSLGTAETQYF. DNA for the CDR3: TGTGCCAGCAGCTTAGGTACAGCAGAGACCCAGTACTTC.